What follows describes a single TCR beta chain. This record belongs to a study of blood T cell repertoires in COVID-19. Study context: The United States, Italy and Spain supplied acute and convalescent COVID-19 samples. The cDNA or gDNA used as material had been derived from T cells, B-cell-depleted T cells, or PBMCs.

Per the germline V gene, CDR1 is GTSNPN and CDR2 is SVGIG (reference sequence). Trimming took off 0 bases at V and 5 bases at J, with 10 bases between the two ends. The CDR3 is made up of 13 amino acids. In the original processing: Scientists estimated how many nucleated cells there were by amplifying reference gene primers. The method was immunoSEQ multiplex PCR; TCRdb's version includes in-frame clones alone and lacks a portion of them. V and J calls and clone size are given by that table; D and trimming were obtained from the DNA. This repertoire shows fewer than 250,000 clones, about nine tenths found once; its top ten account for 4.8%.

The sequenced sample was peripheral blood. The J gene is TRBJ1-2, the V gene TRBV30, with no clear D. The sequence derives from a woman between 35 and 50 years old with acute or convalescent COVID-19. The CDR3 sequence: CAWSVGMAYGYTF. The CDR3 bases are TGTGCCTGGAGTGTTGGTATGGCATATGGCTACACCTTC.